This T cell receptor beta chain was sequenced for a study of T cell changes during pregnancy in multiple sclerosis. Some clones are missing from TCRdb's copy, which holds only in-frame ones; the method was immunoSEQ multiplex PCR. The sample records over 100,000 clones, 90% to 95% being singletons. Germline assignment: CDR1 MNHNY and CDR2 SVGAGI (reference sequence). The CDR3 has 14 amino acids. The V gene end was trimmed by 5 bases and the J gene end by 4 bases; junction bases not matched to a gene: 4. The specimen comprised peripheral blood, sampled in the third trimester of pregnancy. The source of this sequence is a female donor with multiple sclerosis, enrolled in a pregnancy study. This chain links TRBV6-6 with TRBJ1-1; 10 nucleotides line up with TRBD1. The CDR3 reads CASSPRQGATEAFF. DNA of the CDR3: TGTGCCAGCAGTCCTAGACAGGGGGCCACTGAAGCTTTCTTT.